This T cell receptor (beta chain) was identified in a study of CD8 T cells in Susac syndrome. Overall study context: Each patient with Susac syndrome, at the time of blood draw, was therapy-naive, on corticosteroids, or on intravenous immunoglobulin alone.

As regards this clonotype: Its target is unknown.

Overall study findings and caveats: The peak of CD8+ clonal expansion in Susac was seen in TEMRA cells and active patients.

The V gene's germline CDR1 is LGHDT and CDR2 YNNKEL (reference sequence). The CDR3 covers 13 residues. V lost 3 bases to trimming and J lost 7 bases, with 10 bases between them. RNA was extracted with the RNeasy kit, and a quantity of roughly 0.45 to 1 ug was reverse transcribed using random hexamers. TCRdb recomputed calls from the immunoSEQ multiplex PCR reads with MiXCR, one row per CDR3 protein. The sample has around 69,000 distinct CDR3 sequences, approximately 94% seen once. The chain employs TRBV3-1 and TRBJ1-5; D is possibly TRBD1 (5 bases). This receptor was taken from a human donor with Susac syndrome. The sample comprised CD8+ T cells from PBMCs. The CDR3 bases are TGTGCCAGCAGCCAGGCGGGGGGGCAGCCCCAGCATTTT. This translates into CASSQAGGQPQHF.